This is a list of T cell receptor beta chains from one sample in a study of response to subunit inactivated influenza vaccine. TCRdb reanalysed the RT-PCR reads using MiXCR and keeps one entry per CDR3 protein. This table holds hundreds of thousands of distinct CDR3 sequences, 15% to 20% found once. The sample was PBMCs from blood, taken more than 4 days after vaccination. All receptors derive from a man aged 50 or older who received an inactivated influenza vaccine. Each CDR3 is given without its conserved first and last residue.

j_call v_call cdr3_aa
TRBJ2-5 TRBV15 ATSFSRGLAETQY
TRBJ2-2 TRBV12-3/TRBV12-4 ASNLRGAGVGELF
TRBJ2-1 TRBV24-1 ATSDRGDYEQF
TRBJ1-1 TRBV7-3 ASSLRLNTEAF
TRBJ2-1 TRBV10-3 AISGLAGGSGEQF
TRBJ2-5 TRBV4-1 ASSQGSTGIGTQY
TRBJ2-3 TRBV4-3 ASSQDWLGTGRWQY
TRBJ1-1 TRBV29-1 SVDPTEAF
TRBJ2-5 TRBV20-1 SASLKRGGLETQY
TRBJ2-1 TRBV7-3 ASSRTQGNYNEQF
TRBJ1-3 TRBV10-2 ASRDNGNTIY
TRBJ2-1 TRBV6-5 ASSYQPTYNEQF
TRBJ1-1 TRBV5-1 ASSANAGNTEAF
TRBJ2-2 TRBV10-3 AIRDYQDGELF
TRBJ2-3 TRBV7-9 ASSSVHTDTQY
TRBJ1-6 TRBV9 ASSVEAGSPLH
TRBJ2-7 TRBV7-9 ASNSGRTYEQY
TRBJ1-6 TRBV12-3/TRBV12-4 ASSLIGFGSPLH
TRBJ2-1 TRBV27 ASSAAGLAAHNEQF
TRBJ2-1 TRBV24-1 ATSDWTGESYNEQF
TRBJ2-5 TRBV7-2 ASSAARLDDVETQY
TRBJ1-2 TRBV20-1 SAISPGFGYT
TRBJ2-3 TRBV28 ASSSAGQHTDTQY
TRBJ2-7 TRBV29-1 SAADREGSYEQY
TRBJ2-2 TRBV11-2 ASSFPNGELF
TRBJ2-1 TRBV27 ASTPGAGVANEQF
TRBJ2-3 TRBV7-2 ASIRDSGLQGRSD
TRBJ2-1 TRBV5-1 ASSLGWERGPHNEQF
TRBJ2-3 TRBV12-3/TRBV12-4 ASSHLAGGDTQY
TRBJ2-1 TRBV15 ATSRDQVDNEQF